Listed below are T cell receptor beta chains from one sample, sequenced in a study of blood T cell repertoires in COVID-19. Data came from immunoSEQ multiplex PCR; TCRdb stores just in-frame clones and leaves some out. This sample carries 150,000 to 200,000 clones, 89% of them seen once, and the ten largest clones take 1.9%. The specimen was peripheral blood. Receptors originate from a young man who had recovered from COVID-19. Each CDR3 is given with its conserved first and last residue. Fields, in order: V gene, D gene, CDR3 length, J gene, clone size, CDR3 DNA, CDR3 protein. D genes are given only for firm matches. A clone size is listed for some rows: how often the clone was seen (once, few, many), or a class if it is expanded.

TRBV19	-	16	TRBJ2-7	-	TGTGCCAGTAGTATAGACGGGACTCGTGGAGGCTACGAGCAGTACTTC	CASSIDGTRGGYEQYF
TRBV7-2	-	14	TRBJ1-1	-	TGTGCCAGCAGCCCTTTCACCGGGGGGACTGAAGCTTTCTTT	CASSPFTGGTEAFF
TRBV7-2	TRBD2	16	TRBJ2-2	-	TGTGCCAGCAGCTTAGGTGGGGGGGCGAACACCGGGGAGCTGTTTTTT	CASSLGGGANTGELFF
TRBV9	-	14	TRBJ1-6	-	TGTGCCAGCAGCGTAGCACGAGATAATTCACCCCTCCACTTT	CASSVARDNSPLHF
TRBV24-1	-	12	TRBJ1-2	-	TGTGCCACCAGTGATGCAGATTATGGCTACACCTTC	CATSDADYGYTF
TRBV6-4	-	14	TRBJ2-7	-	TGTGCCAGCAGTGACGTCACAGAGCCCTACGAGCAGTACTTC	CASSDVTEPYEQYF
TRBV6-1	TRBD1	15	TRBJ1-2	-	TGTGCCAGCAGCCGACGACAGGGGGCGAGGGACGGCTACACCTTC	CASSRRQGARDGYTF
TRBV10-3	-	13	TRBJ2-5	-	TGTGCCATCAGTGAGTCCCGCGGGGAGACCCAGTACTTC	CAISESRGETQYF
TRBV29-1	-	12	TRBJ2-7	-	TGCAGTGCCCGGGACACTTCCTACGAGCAGTACTTC	CSARDTSYEQYF
TRBV6-2/TRBV6-3	-	13	TRBJ1-5	-	TGTGCCAGCAGTTATAGAGGCGATCAGCCCCAGCATTTT	CASSYRGDQPQHF
TRBV28	TRBD2	17	TRBJ2-3	-	TGTGCCAGCAGTCACACCGGGACTAGCGGTAGCACAGATACGCAGTATTTT	CASSHTGTSGSTDTQYF
TRBV6-1	TRBD2	15	TRBJ2-3	-	TGTGCCAGCAGTGAGCGGGAGAGAGAAACAGATACGCAGTATTTT	CASSERERETDTQYF
TRBV28	-	17	TRBJ2-2	-	TGTGCCAGCAGTTCCCACTCCTTACAGGGAGCGGCCGGGGAGCTGTTTTTT	CASSSHSLQGAAGELFF
TRBV6-1	-	14	TRBJ2-7	once	TGTGCCAGCAGTCCGTTGGGCGCCTCCTACGAGCAGTACTTC	CASSPLGASYEQYF
TRBV9	TRBD1	15	TRBJ2-3	-	TGTGCCAGCAGCGTTACCGTACAGGGGTCAGATACGCAGTATTTT	CASSVTVQGSDTQYF
TRBV9	TRBD2	13	TRBJ2-7	-	TGTGCCAGCAGCCAGCGGGAGGGCCTCGAGCAGTACTTC	CASSQREGLEQYF
TRBV11-2	-	14	TRBJ2-7	once	TGTGCCAGCAGCACCCAGACATTTACCGACGAGCAGTACTTC	CASSTQTFTDEQYF
TRBV6-6	-	16	TRBJ1-2	-	TGTGCCAGCAGTTACTCGAGTGTAGAGGTAAACTATGGCTACACCTTC	CASSYSSVEVNYGYTF
TRBV2	TRBD2	16	TRBJ2-7	once	TGTGCCAGCAGTGAAGGTCTAGCGGGCTCCTCCTACGAGCAGTACTTC	CASSEGLAGSSYEQYF
TRBV5-4	TRBD2	18	TRBJ2-6	-	TGTGCCAGCAGCTTGATCGGTGGACTAGGGGCTGGGGCCAACGTCCTGACTTTC	CASSLIGGLGAGANVLTF
TRBV15	TRBD1	16	TRBJ1-2	-	TGTGCCACCAGCAGAGACGCGACAGGGACGGTTTTAAGCTACACCTTC	CATSRDATGTVLSYTF
TRBV30	-	11	TRBJ2-1	-	TGTGCCTGGAGCCCAAAGGCAGGTCAGTTCTTC	CAWSPKAGQFF
TRBV11-2	TRBD1	18	TRBJ1-4	-	TGTGCCAGCAGCCTCCAACAGGGGGCCCTCACTGCAAATGAAAAACTGTTTTTT	CASSLQQGALTANEKLFF
TRBV24-1	TRBD2	14	TRBJ2-1	-	TGTGCCACCAGTGACCCTGGCGGGAGTAGTGAGCAGTTCTTC	CATSDPGGSSEQFF
TRBV6-5	TRBD1	13	TRBJ1-2	few	TGTGCCAGCAGTTACTATCGGACAGGGGACTACACCTTC	CASSYYRTGDYTF
TRBV14	-	15	TRBJ2-3	-	TGTGCCAGCAGCCAAGGCGGGATCACCACAGATACGCAGTATTTT	CASSQGGITTDTQYF
TRBV18	TRBD2	16	TRBJ2-7	-	TGTGCCAGCTCACAACGGACTAGCGGGGGAAGCTACGAGCAGTACTTC	CASSQRTSGGSYEQYF
TRBV7-2	-	17	TRBJ2-1	-	TGTGCCAGCAGCTTCGTACAGGGAATAAGCTCCTACAATGAGCAGTTCTTC	CASSFVQGISSYNEQFF
TRBV19	TRBD1	14	TRBJ2-3	-	TGTGCCAGTAGGGACAGGGTTAGCACAGATACGCAGTATTTT	CASRDRVSTDTQYF
TRBV11-2	TRBD2	17	TRBJ2-1	-	TGTGCCAGCAGCTTAGAGCTAGCGGGAGGATCGTACAATGAGCAGTTCTTC	CASSLELAGGSYNEQFF
TRBV4-1	-	14	TRBJ2-5	-	TGCGCCAGCCCCCTGAGGGCGAGTGGAGAGACCCAGTACTTC	CASPLRASGETQYF
TRBV14	TRBD1	14	TRBJ2-7	-	TGTGCCAGCAGTCCTCGGACAGGGCCCTACGAGCAGTACTTC	CASSPRTGPYEQYF
TRBV5-4	TRBD1	13	TRBJ2-7	-	TGTGCCAGCAGCTTCGGGACAGCTTACGAGCAGTACTTC	CASSFGTAYEQYF
TRBV19	-	15	TRBJ1-6	once	TGTGCCTCTCATCGGGGGGCACCCAACGATTCACCCCTCCACTTT	CASHRGAPNDSPLHF
TRBV28	TRBD2	15	TRBJ2-2	-	TGTGCCAGCAGTTTAGCTGGGACTAGTGCCGGGGAGCTGTTTTTT	CASSLAGTSAGELFF
TRBV2	-	19	TRBJ1-4	-	TGTGCCAGCAGTGAAGCGCCCCCCGGAGGCAGCGGACTGCCGGGAAAACTGTTTTTT	CASSEAPPGGSGLPGKLFF
TRBV7-2	-	14	TRBJ2-5	-	TGTGCCAGCAGCCCCCGAGGGGGAGAAGAGACCCAGTACTTC	CASSPRGGEETQYF
TRBV5-1	-	16	TRBJ1-3	-	TGCGCCAGCAGCTACGACAGGACTTACTCTGGAAACACCATATATTTT	CASSYDRTYSGNTIYF
TRBV7-9	TRBD2	17	TRBJ2-7	-	TGTGCCAGCAGCTTAGATAGCGGGAGGGCCGCGGCGTACGAGCAGTACTTC	CASSLDSGRAAAYEQYF
TRBV27	-	12	TRBJ2-1	-	TGTGCCAGCAGCGTCGGAGGAAATGAGCAGTTCTTC	CASSVGGNEQFF
TRBV28	-	13	TRBJ1-2	-	TGTGCCAGCAGGTCTAGTAAATTCTATGGCTACACCTTC	CASRSSKFYGYTF
TRBV5-1	TRBD2	20	TRBJ2-7	-	TGCGCCAGCAGCTTGGAGGCCGGGACTAGCGGGAGGGCCAGTGCCCACGAGCAGTACTTC	CASSLEAGTSGRASAHEQYF
TRBV7-8	-	13	TRBJ1-1	-	TGTGCCAGCAGCTTACAACAGGGAGCTGAAGCTTTCTTT	CASSLQQGAEAFF
TRBV6-1	-	16	TRBJ2-7	once	TGTGCCAGCAGTGAAGGCGGGACGGTGCTCTCCTACGAGCAGTACTTC	CASSEGGTVLSYEQYF
TRBV28	-	17	TRBJ1-5	-	TGTGCCAGCAGTTTATTGGGGGGGTCCGGTATCAGTCAGCCCCAGCATTTT	CASSLLGGSGISQPQHF
TRBV5-8	TRBD2	16	TRBJ2-1	-	TGTGCCAGCAGCTCCGGGACTAGCGGGATTAACGGGGAGCAGTTCTTC	CASSSGTSGINGEQFF
TRBV7-2	-	13	TRBJ2-1	once	TGTGCCAGCAGTTACCCCGATTGGGAGTTACAGTTCTTC	CASSYPDWELQFF
TRBV11-2	TRBD1	15	TRBJ1-1	-	TGTGCCAGCAGCCTCTGGACAGGGGCGGTAACTGAAGCTTTCTTT	CASSLWTGAVTEAFF
TRBV14	-	16	TRBJ2-7	-	TGTGCCAGCAGCCCCACCTTACCCGACATTTCCTACGAGCAGTACTTC	CASSPTLPDISYEQYF
TRBV5-1	TRBD2	18	TRBJ2-1	-	TGCGCCAGCAGCTTGGCGGTACCGGGACTAGCGTCCCACAATGAGCAGTTCTTC	CASSLAVPGLASHNEQFF
TRBV5-1	-	15	TRBJ2-1	-	TGCGCCAGCAGCTTGGTCGGAGACCATTACAATGAGCAGTTCTTC	CASSLVGDHYNEQFF
TRBV5-1	-	16	TRBJ2-6	-	TGCGCCAGCAGCTTGCCACAGGGTACCGGGGCCAACGTCCTGACTTTC	CASSLPQGTGANVLTF
TRBV5-1	-	16	TRBJ2-6	-	TGCGCCAGCAGCTTGTCGGGTCACACCGGGGCCAACGTCCTGACTTTC	CASSLSGHTGANVLTF
TRBV6-5	-	11	TRBJ2-7	-	TGTGCCAGCAGTTACGGCGGGGATCCGTACTTC	CASSYGGDPYF
TRBV5-1	TRBD2	15	TRBJ2-1	-	TGCGCCAGCAGTTATAGCGGGATCTTCTACAATGAGCAGTTCTTC	CASSYSGIFYNEQFF
TRBV7-9	-	15	TRBJ1-1	once	TGTGCCAGCAGCTTAGCGCGCAGGGCGAACACTGAAGCTTTCTTT	CASSLARRANTEAFF
TRBV9	-	14	TRBJ1-1	-	TGTGCCAGCAGCCCAGAGACACTCTCCACTGAAGCTTTCTTT	CASSPETLSTEAFF
TRBV11-2	TRBD2	16	TRBJ2-1	-	TGTGCCAGCAGCTTCGTACTAGCGGGAGAGACGCATGAGCAGTTCTTC	CASSFVLAGETHEQFF
TRBV24-1	-	14	TRBJ1-2	-	TGTGCCACCAGTGATCACGAGACAACCTATGGCTACACCTTC	CATSDHETTYGYTF